The next 10 T cell receptor beta chains were all read from a single sample in a study of blood T cell repertoires in COVID-19. The repertoire was sequenced with immunoSEQ multiplex PCR; TCRdb's copy has only in-frame clones and lacks some. The table records about 160,000 clones, over 75% of them present only once. Sequenced material: PBMCs or T cells enriched from blood (not recorded which). The receptors were sampled from a woman between 35 and 50 years old with acute COVID-19.

This rearrangement joins TRBV5-4 to TRBJ2-5; the D gene is possibly TRBD1 (6 bases). Per germline, CDR1 SGHNT and CDR2 YYREEE (reference sequence). CDR3 size: 15 residues. V lost 1 base and J lost 1, with 11 bases in between. The CDR3 DNA reads TGTGCCAGCAGCTTGCCTCAGGGGATCCAAGAGACCCAGTACTTC. It yields the protein CASSLPQGIQETQYF.

The rearrangement joins TRBV7-9 to TRBJ1-3; 7 bases fit TRBD1. CDR3 length equals 16 residues. Germline values: CDR1 SEHNR, CDR2 FQNEAQ (reference sequence). The trim removed 5 bases at V and 4 bases at J, leaving 11 bases unmatched. CDR3 residues: CASSLSSDREGNTIYF. The CDR3 DNA sequence: TGTGCCAGCAGCCTCTCCTCTGACAGGGAAGGAAACACCATATATTTT.

The chain links TRBV10-2 to TRBJ1-2, with 11 bases that match TRBD1. The CDR3 runs 15 residues. With V trimmed by 2 bases and J by 4 bases, 3 bases remained unmatched. Germline V gene lookup returns CDR1 WSHSY and CDR2 SAAADI. The CDR3 DNA reads as TGCGCCAGCAGTGAGGCGGGGACAGGGGGCTATGGCTACACCTTC. This gives the protein CASSEAGTGGYGYTF.

The chain employs TRBV5-6 and TRBJ1-2; no clear D. There are 15 residues in the CDR3. Germline CDR1 and CDR2: SGHDT and YYEEEE. The V end was cut by 3 bases, the J end by 2 bases, with 14 bases between. CDR3 loop: CASSSPPRSNYGYTF. CDR3 DNA: TGTGCCAGCAGCTCCCCCCCTCGTTCCAACTATGGCTACACCTTC.

The chain carries TRBV27 and TRBJ1-4; D unclear. Germline V lookup: CDR1 MNHEY, CDR2 SMNVEV (reference sequence). Trimming removed 3 bases at V and 6 bases at J, with 8 bases between. CDR3 length: 13 amino acids. The CDR3: CASSFGLDEKLFF. Here the CDR3 DNA reads TGTGCCAGCAGTTTTGGCCTGGATGAAAAACTGTTTTTT.

About this clone: The junction does not match germline at one end; this may be a read error. CDR3: CSSSVSGLYYNEQFF. The CDR3 DNA follows: TGCAGTTCTAGTGTATCGGGACTTTACTACAATGAGCAGTTCTTC. This rearrangement joins TRBV20-1 to TRBJ2-1, with a tentative D call TRBD2 (6 bases). This CDR3 region has 15 residues. CDR1 DFQATT and CDR2 SNEGSKA come from the germline V gene (reference sequence).

The chain couples TRBV12-3 or TRBV12-4 to TRBJ1-1; 7 bases fit TRBD1. V lost 3 bases and J lost 4; bases outside the gene matches: 2. The CDR3 contains 13 residues. The CDR3 sequence: CASSLTGTTEAFF. CDR3 coding DNA: TGTGCCAGCAGTTTGACAGGGACCACTGAAGCTTTCTTT.

The genes are TRBV9 and TRBJ1-2, with a possible D match to TRBD1 (6 bases). The germline CDR1 and CDR2 sequences are SGDLS and YYNGEE. Trimming removed 3 bases at V and 5 bases at J, with 8 bases between. The CDR3 has 12 residues. The CDR3 sequence is CASSARGYGYTF. The CDR3 region has the DNA TGTGCCAGCAGCGCCAGGGGTTATGGCTACACCTTC.

The V gene is TRBV19, the J gene TRBJ1-5; D possibly corresponds to TRBD1 (6 bases). Germline V gene data show CDR1 as LNHDA and CDR2 as SQIVND (reference sequence). The CDR3 loop spans 16 amino acids. The germline V and J ends were trimmed by 5 bases and 0 bases, with 14 bases remaining between them. CDR3 amino acids: CASSLSGTLSNQPQHF. CDR3 bases: TGTGCCAGTAGTTTGTCCGGGACACTTAGCAATCAGCCCCAGCATTTT. Full variable domain (outside the CDR3, taken from reference TRBV19 and TRBJ1-5): DGGITQSPKYLFRKEGQNVTLSCEQNLNHDAMYWYRQDPGQGLRLIYYSQIVNDFQKGDIAEGYSVSREKKESFPLTVTSAQKNPTAFYLCASSLSGTLSNQPQHFGDGTRLSIL.

The V call is TRBV5-4, the J call TRBJ2-5, with 13 bases matching TRBD2. Germline CDR1 is SGHNT and CDR2 is YYREEE (reference sequence). This CDR3 contains 16 residues. V trimming: 4 bases; J trimming: 3 bases; junction bases outside the gene matches: 6. CDR3 protein: CASSPAGTSGKETQYF. The DNA of the CDR3 is TGTGCCAGCAGCCCCGCCGGGACTAGCGGGAAAGAGACCCAGTACTTC.